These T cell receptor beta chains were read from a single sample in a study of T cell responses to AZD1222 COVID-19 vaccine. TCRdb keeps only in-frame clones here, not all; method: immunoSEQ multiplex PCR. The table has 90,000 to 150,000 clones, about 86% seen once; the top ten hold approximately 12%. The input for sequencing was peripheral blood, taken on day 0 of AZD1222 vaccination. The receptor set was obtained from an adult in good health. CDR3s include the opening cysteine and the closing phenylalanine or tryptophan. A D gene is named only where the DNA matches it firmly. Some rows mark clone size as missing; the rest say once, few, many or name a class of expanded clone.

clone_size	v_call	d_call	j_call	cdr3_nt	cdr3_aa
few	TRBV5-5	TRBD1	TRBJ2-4	TGTGCCAGCAGCTTGGTGGGACAGGGGGCTAACATTCAGTACTTC	CASSLVGQGANIQYF
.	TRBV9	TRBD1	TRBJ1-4	TGTGCCAGCAGCGTAGGGACAGGGTATAATGAAAAACTGTTTTTT	CASSVGTGYNEKLFF
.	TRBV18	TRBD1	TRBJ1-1	TGTGCCAGCACCCAACAGGGGGCAGACACTGAAGCTTTCTTT	CASTQQGADTEAFF
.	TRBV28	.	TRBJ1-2	TGTGCCAGCAGTTCAAGGGCGGAAGGCTACACCTTC	CASSSRAEGYTF
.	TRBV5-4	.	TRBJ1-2	TGTGCCAGCAGCCTGGGGTTGGGGGAGGTTGGCTACACCTTC	CASSLGLGEVGYTF
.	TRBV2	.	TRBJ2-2	TGTGCCAGCAGTGAAATACTTGCTCACTCAAAGAGGGTTTTT	CASSEILAHSKRVF
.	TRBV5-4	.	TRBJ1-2	TGTGCCAGCAGCTTAGGACAGTCCAACTATGGCTACACCTTC	CASSLGQSNYGYTF
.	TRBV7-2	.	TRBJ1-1	TGTGCCAGCAGCTTGAGGGGCGGCCAGAACACTGAAGCTTTCTTT	CASSLRGGQNTEAFF
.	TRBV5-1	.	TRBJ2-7	TGCGCCAGCAGCTGGGCAGGTTTGGAGGAGCAGTACTTC	CASSWAGLEEQYF
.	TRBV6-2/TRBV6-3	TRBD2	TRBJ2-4	TGTGCCAGCAGTTGGGGGGGACTCCCCGGTGGTCCCAAAAACATTCAGTACTTC	CASSWGGLPGGPKNIQYF
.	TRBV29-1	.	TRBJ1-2	TGCAGCGCTTGGGACCCGGAGAGGCTCTATGGCTACACCTTC	CSAWDPERLYGYTF
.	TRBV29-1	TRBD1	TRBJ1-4	TGCAGCGCCGCTCGACAGGGTACTAATGAAAAACTGTTTTTT	CSAARQGTNEKLFF
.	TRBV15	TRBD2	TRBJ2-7	TGTGCCACCAGCAGTCCGAAACTAGCGGAGACCTCCTACGAGCAGTACTTC	CATSSPKLAETSYEQYF
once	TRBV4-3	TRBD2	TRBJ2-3	TGCGCCAGCAGCCTCGACGGGACTAGCTCCGATACGCAGTATTTT	CASSLDGTSSDTQYF
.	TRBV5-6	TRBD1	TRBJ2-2	TGTGCCAGCAGCCGGACAGGGGCGGGCGGGGAGCTGTTTTTT	CASSRTGAGGELFF
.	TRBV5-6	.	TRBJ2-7	TGTGCCAGCAGCCGTCGGTCCGGGAGCTCCTACGAGCAGTACTTC	CASSRRSGSSYEQYF
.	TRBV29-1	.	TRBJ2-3	TGCAGCGGAACAACAGGGTCTCGAGGCACAGATACGCAGTATTTT	CSGTTGSRGTDTQYF
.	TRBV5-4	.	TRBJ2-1	TGTGCCAGCATGAGGGGCGGAGCCGGAAGCTCCTACAATGAGCAGTTCTTC	CASMRGGAGSSYNEQFF
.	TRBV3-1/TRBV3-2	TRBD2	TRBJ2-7	TGTGCCAGCAGCCAGACCGGGACTAGTATCCACGAGCAGTACTTC	CASSQTGTSIHEQYF
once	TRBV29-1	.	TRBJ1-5	TGCAGCGTCGCCGGGGACGGAGGCAATCAGCCCCAGCATTTT	CSVAGDGGNQPQHF
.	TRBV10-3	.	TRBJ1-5	TGTGCCATCAGTGAGGGCCGGACAGATAATCAGCCCCAGCATTTT	CAISEGRTDNQPQHF
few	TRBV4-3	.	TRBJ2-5	TGCGCCAGCAGCCAAGATCAAGGAACAGGAGAGACCCAGTACTTC	CASSQDQGTGETQYF
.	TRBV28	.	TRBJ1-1	TGTGCCAGCAGTTCCCCTGGACAGATAAACACTGAAGCTTTCTTT	CASSSPGQINTEAFF
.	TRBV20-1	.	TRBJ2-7	TGCAGTGCCAGTAGGGCGGGAAGGCTGACCGAGCAGTACTTC	CSASRAGRLTEQYF
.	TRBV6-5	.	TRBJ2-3	TGTGCCTCCCGGTCGGTTACGCAGTATTTT	CASRSVTQYF
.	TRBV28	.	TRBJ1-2	TGTGCCAGCAGTAGCGGGGCGTTTGGCTACACCTTC	CASSSGAFGYTF
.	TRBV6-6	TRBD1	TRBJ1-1	TGTGCCAGCAGTCAGGACAGGGGCCTACTCTTTAACACTGAAGCTTTCTTT	CASSQDRGLLFNTEAFF
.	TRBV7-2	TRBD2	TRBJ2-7	TGTGCCAGCAGCGTAGTTGTAGCGGGAGGGCCGGGAGAGCAGTACTTC	CASSVVVAGGPGEQYF
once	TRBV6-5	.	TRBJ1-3	TGTGCCAGCAGTTACGCCTCTGGAAACACCATATATTTT	CASSYASGNTIYF
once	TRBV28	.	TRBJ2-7	TGTGCCACCTCCAGGGGAGGGGGCTACGAGCAGTACTTC	CATSRGGGYEQYF
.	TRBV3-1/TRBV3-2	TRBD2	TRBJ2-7	TGTGCCAGCAGCCAACCAAGAACTAGCGGGGTCTCCTACGAGCAGTACTTC	CASSQPRTSGVSYEQYF
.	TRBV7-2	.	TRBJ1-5	TGTGCCAGCAGCCTCTCCACAAATAGCAATCAGCCCCAGCATTTT	CASSLSTNSNQPQHF
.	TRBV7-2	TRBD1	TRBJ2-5	TGTGCCAGCAGCCCTAGACAGGGTGGGGTGACCCAGTACTTC	CASSPRQGGVTQYF
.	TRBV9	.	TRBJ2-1	TGTGCCAGCAGCGTAGGCTCCTACAATGAGCAGTTCTTC	CASSVGSYNEQFF
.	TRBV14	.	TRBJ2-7	TGTGCCAGCAGCCGGCGCAGGTCCTACGAGCAGTACTTC	CASSRRRSYEQYF
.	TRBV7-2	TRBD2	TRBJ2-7	TGTGCCAGCAGCTCCCCCCCCGGGGCGGGAGGGTACGAGCAGTACTTC	CASSSPPGAGGYEQYF
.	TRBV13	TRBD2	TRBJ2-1	TGTGCCAGCAGCCACGCTGCACTAGCGGGAGTGAATGAGCAGTTCTTC	CASSHAALAGVNEQFF
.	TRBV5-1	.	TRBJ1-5	TGCGCCAGCAGCTTGGGGGATGGAGGCGGGCAGCCCCAGCATTTT	CASSLGDGGGQPQHF
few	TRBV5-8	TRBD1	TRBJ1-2	TGTGCCAGCAGCTCCAGGGGGGGGCTTAATGGCTACACCTTC	CASSSRGGLNGYTF
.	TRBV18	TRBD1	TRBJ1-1	TGTGCCAGCTCACCGGGACAGTCCAAAGCTTTCTTT	CASSPGQSKAFF
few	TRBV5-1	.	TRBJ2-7	TGCGCCAGCAGCTTCGAGGGTTTCTACGAGCAGTACTTC	CASSFEGFYEQYF